Shown below are 17 T cell receptor beta chains from a single sample sequenced in a study of T-cell memory formation after mild COVID-19. MiXCR, run by TCRdb on the 5' RACE reads, gives a single entry per CDR3 protein. The top ten clones hold approximately 21% of a sample with about 390,000 distinct CDR3 sequences, 16% of them seen once. The specimen sequenced was PBMCs or a T cell subset sorted from them (not recorded which). The receptors were gathered from a young man who had mild COVID-19 (a few samples of this study predate the infection). Cell type and time point are not known.

This clonotype has more than one count but fewer than ten. The chain employs TRBV10-3 and TRBJ2-1, with no clear D. V gave up 0 bases and J gave up 6 bases, with 15 bases separating them. The germline gives CDR1 ENHRY, CDR2 SYGVKD. This CDR3 comprises 16 residues. CDR3 in amino acids: CAISESRQGGVNEQFF. For the CDR3, the DNA is TGTGCCATCAGTGAGTCGAGACAAGGTGGGGTCAATGAGCAGTTCTTC.

This clonotype was picked up a small number of times. The chain couples TRBV7-2 to TRBJ1-6; 7 positions agree with TRBD1. Unmatched junction bases numbered 9, after V lost 3 bases and J lost 10 bases. The CDR3 covers 15 residues. In germline, CDR1 is SGHTA, CDR2 FQGNSA. For the CDR3, the DNA is TGTGCCAGCAGCTTTAACACAGGGGAAGGATCACCCCTCCACTTT. The encoded protein is CASSFNTGEGSPLHF. Using reference TRBV7-2 and TRBJ1-6 for the parts outside the CDR3, the full variable domain is GAGVSQSPSNKVTEKGKDVELRCDPISGHTALYWYRQSLGQGLEFLIYFQGNSAPDKSGLPSDRFSAERTGGSVSTLTIQRTQQEDSAVYLCASSFNTGEGSPLHFGNGTRLTVT.

The V and J genes are TRBV11-2 and TRBJ1-4; D is unresolved. From germline, CDR1 is SGHAT and CDR2 FQNNGV. There are 14 residues in the CDR3. Trimming shortened V by 1 base and J by 5 bases, and 8 bases separated the two germline ends. The CDR3 DNA sequence: TGTGCCAGCAGCTTAGGCCTGGAGAATGAAAAACTGTTTTTT. The encoded protein is CASSLGLENEKLFF.

This clonotype appeared a few times. The CDR3 region is CSVAPQGNTEAFF. CDR3 sequence (DNA): TGCAGCGTAGCACCCCAGGGAAACACTGAAGCTTTCTTT. The chain is built from TRBV29-1 and TRBJ1-1, with a possible D match to TRBD1 (5 bases). Trimming pared 6 bases from V and 2 bases from J, leaving 13 bases between. CDR3 length: 13 residues. CDR1 and CDR2 (germline): SQVTM, ANQGSEA.

This clonotype was observed a few times. The chain uses TRBV7-6 and TRBJ2-5; 7 positions match TRBD2. V shed 7 bases and J 5 bases; nucleotides not matched to a gene: 13. The germline CDR1 and CDR2 sequences are SGHVS and FNYEAQ. This CDR3 has 15 residues. The DNA of the CDR3 is TGTGCCAGCACCCTAGCGGCTAGCCGGGGGGAGACCCAGTACTTC. Its protein is CASTLAASRGETQYF.

This clonotype was detected only a few times. The rearrangement joins TRBV7-3 to TRBJ1-4; the D gene is possibly TRBD1 (5 bases). The CDR3 runs to 18 residues. Per germline, CDR1 SGHTA and CDR2 FQGTGA. Trimming took off 4 bases at V and 8 bases at J, with 26 bases between the two ends. CDR3 sequence (DNA): TGTGCCAGCAGCTCGACCCCCGGGACGCGGACGGTGGGAGAAAAACTGTTTTTT. Amino acids: CASSSTPGTRTVGEKLFF.

This clonotype was counted between two and nine times. This chain links TRBV18 with TRBJ2-7; possible D gene TRBD1, 5 bases. Trimming left V 2 bases short and J 5 bases short, with 16 bases between. The length of the CDR3 is 15 residues. The germline gives CDR1 KGHSH, CDR2 LQKENI. The CDR3 region has the DNA TGTGCCAGCTCACCAAGGGCAGGGTATGATCACGAGCAGTACGTC. This sequence encodes CASSPRAGYDHEQYV.

This clonotype was observed at least ten times. The chain recombines TRBV12-3 or TRBV12-4 with TRBJ2-1; 9 bases are a match to TRBD1. V trimming: 8 bases; J trimming: 13 bases; junction bases outside the gene matches: 12. CDR3 length: 13 residues. The DNA of the CDR3 is TGTGCCAGCGAAAACCGGGACAGGGCCCACCAGTTCTTC. This gives the protein CASENRDRAHQFF.

This clonotype was recorded a few times. J is TRBJ2-1 and V is TRBV6-2 or TRBV6-3; D perhaps matches TRBD2 (6 bases). V was cut by 2 bases and J by 11 bases, with 16 bases left in between. The CDR3 contains 14 residues. The V gene's germline CDR1 is MNHEY and CDR2 SVGEGT. CDR3 bases: TGTGCCAGCAGTTACGGACCCTATGCGGGGCAGCAGTTCTTC. Its translation: CASSYGPYAGQQFF.

This clonotype was picked up many times. The rearrangement joins TRBV7-9 to TRBJ1-3, with D perhaps matching TRBD1 (6 bases). CDR1 and CDR2 from the germline V gene are SEHNR and FQNEAQ (reference sequence). The CDR3 is 16 residues long. The V end lost 5 bases, the J end lost 4 bases, and 18 bases lay between the germline ends. The CDR3 nucleotides read TGTGCCAGCAGCCCTAAGATCCGGACAGCGGGAAACACCATATATTTT. Its translation is CASSPKIRTAGNTIYF.

The chain is built from TRBV11-2 and TRBJ2-2; possibly TRBD1 or TRBD2 for D (5 bases each). V was pared by 5 bases and J by 9 bases, with 16 bases between. In germline, CDR1 is SGHAT, CDR2 FQNNGV. The CDR3 contains 14 residues. The CDR3, as DNA: TGTGCCAGCAGCCGTAACCGATGGGGGAGGGAGCTGTTTTTT. Protein: CASSRNRWGRELFF.

The V and J genes are TRBV6-2 or TRBV6-3 and TRBJ2-7; 11 bases line up with TRBD1. The CDR3 is 15 amino acids. The ends lost 8 bases at V and 4 bases at J; junction bases unmatched: 10. Germline V CDR1 and CDR2: MNHEY, SVGEGT. The DNA for the CDR3 is TGTGCCAGCTTTAGAAAGGACAGGGGGCTTTACGAGCAGTACGTC. Its protein is CASFRKDRGLYEQYV.

The V call is TRBV29-1, the J call TRBJ2-5, with D possibly TRBD1 on 6 matching bases. V was clipped by 4 bases and J by 5 bases, with 17 bases between them. The germline gives CDR1 SQVTM, CDR2 ANQGSEA. The CDR3 runs 14 residues. CDR3 protein: CSVVVWGPRETQYF. The CDR3 DNA sequence: TGCAGCGTTGTAGTCTGGGGGCCTCGGGAGACCCAGTACTTC.

A few counts support this clonotype. The chain has TRBV7-9 and TRBJ1-4; perhaps TRBD1 as D (5 bases). Germline V gene data show CDR1 as SEHNR and CDR2 as FQNEAQ (reference sequence). The CDR3 is 15 amino acids. V gave up 3 bases and J gave up 7 bases, with 15 bases separating them. CDR3 DNA: TGTGCCAGCAGCTTTACCCAGGGCTCCGGTGAAAAACTGTTTTTT. Translation gives CASSFTQGSGEKLFF.

This clonotype was counted between two and nine times. The chain uses TRBV6-4 and TRBJ2-1, with 7 bases matching TRBD2. Looked up from germline, CDR1 is MRHNA and CDR2 is SNTAGT. The CDR3 loop spans 14 amino acids. The junction had 6 bases not matched to a gene; V was cut back by 4 bases and J by 6 bases. The CDR3, as DNA: TGTGCCAGCAGTGTTCAGGCTAGCGGCAATGAGCAGTTCTTC. Translating it yields CASSVQASGNEQFF.

This clonotype turned up a few times. The J gene is TRBJ1-5, the V gene TRBV7-2; D uncertain. The V gene lost 5 bases and the J gene lost 4 bases, with 15 bases spanning the gap. CDR1 is SGHTA, CDR2 FQGNSA, per germline. The CDR3 is 15 amino acids. The CDR3 nucleotides read TGTGCCAGCAGCCCCCCCCCCGCCTCAAATCAGCCCCAGCATTTT. Translating it yields CASSPPPASNQPQHF.

The genes are TRBV19 and TRBJ2-5, with 7 nucleotides matching TRBD2. Germline V lookup: CDR1 LNHDA, CDR2 SQIVND (reference sequence). The CDR3 covers 12 residues. V was pared by 5 bases and J by 7 bases, with 4 bases of the junction left unmatched. CDR3 nucleotides: TGTGCCAGTAGTGACTCGGGAGGGACCCAGTACTTC. This gives the protein CASSDSGGTQYF.